The clone carrying this T cell receptor (beta chain) came up a few times. Antigen: not known. CD8 T cells were positively selected from what remained after CD4 positive selection. The CDR3 runs to 13 residues. V shed 0 bases and J shed 7 bases, with 8 bases lying between them. Germline CDR1 and CDR2: SGDLS and YYNGEE. The beta constant-region primer was an equimolar mix of two oligonucleotides covering TRBC1 and TRBC2. Four rounds of PCR amplified the ligated cDNA using nested alpha and beta constant-region primers plus SP2. TCRdb used MiXCR to reprocess the UMI-ligation and nested PCR reads, holding one entry per CDR3 protein. The sample lists around 100,000 distinct CDR3 sequences, about 14% occurring once. These data originate in a study of naive and memory T cell subsets. Study-level points and caveats: Possibly reflecting memory cells re-expressing CD45RA, a few larger clonotypes occurred in naive repertoires, especially CD8. TCR counts from RNA may reflect activation-linked expression changes. A clonotype means one alpha or beta sequence, not an alpha/beta pair.

This sequence originates from a human donor in good health. V gene TRBV9 combines with J gene TRBJ2-1; the D is unclear. Specimen: naive CD8+ T cells from blood. CDR3 sequence (DNA): TGTGCCAGCAGCGTAGGGGATCGGAATGAGCAGTTCTTC. Translation gives CASSVGDRNEQFF.